One and the same sample provided the 20 T cell receptor beta chains below, sequenced in a study of yellow fever vaccine responses in identical twins. TCRdb redid the calling of the RT-PCR reads with MiXCR, one entry per CDR3 protein. The profile shows fewer than 35,000 distinct CDR3 sequences, 60% of them singletons. The sample consisted of T cells from blood (PBMCs), unsorted or a sorted subset (not recorded which), taken before or after yellow fever vaccination (not recorded which). The receptors here all came from a woman between 18 and 29 years old who received the yellow fever vaccine.

The chain is built from TRBV9 and TRBJ1-2, with TRBD1 as a possible D gene (5 bases). Trimming took off 3 bases at V and 3 bases at J, with 12 bases between the two ends. Per germline, CDR1 SGDLS and CDR2 YYNGEE. The CDR3 length is 14 residues. The CDR3 reads CASSAGTEHYGYTF. DNA for the CDR3: TGTGCCAGCAGCGCCGGGACGGAGCACTATGGCTACACCTTC.

This chain uses TRBV29-1 with TRBJ2-2; the D is unclear. The CDR3 loop spans 14 amino acids. Germline V gene data show CDR1 as SQVTM and CDR2 as ANQGSEA. The germline V and J ends were trimmed by 5 bases and 0 bases, with 10 bases remaining between them. CDR3 coding DNA: TGCAGCGTTCTCCACTTGACGAACACCGGGGAGCTGTTTTTT. Protein: CSVLHLTNTGELFF.

The gene calls are TRBV2 and TRBJ2-2; 7 nucleotides line up with TRBD1. Germline V gene data show CDR1 as SNHLY and CDR2 as FYNNEI. After removal of 6 bases from V and 2 bases from J, the junction contained 3 bases not matched to a gene. This CDR3 is 14 amino acids long. CDR3 sequence (DNA): TGTGCCAGCAGGACAGGGCCAAACACCGGGGAGCTGTTTTTT. It encodes CASRTGPNTGELFF.

The gene calls are TRBV6-1 and TRBJ2-3, with D perhaps TRBD2 (6 bases). The CDR3 sequence is 13 residues long. V was shortened by 6 bases and J by 2 bases, with 9 bases between the two germline ends. The germline V gene has CDR1 MNHNS and CDR2 SASEGT. The CDR3 sequence is CASSRDFTDTQYF. CDR3 nucleotides: TGTGCCAGCAGCCGGGACTTCACAGATACGCAGTATTTT.

The chain combines TRBV24-1 with TRBJ2-1; D might be TRBD2 (6 bases). The CDR3 length is 15 residues. Trimming stripped 4 bases from V and 2 bases from J, with 11 bases between. The germline CDR1 and CDR2 sequences are KGHDR and SFDVKD. The CDR3 reads CATSDGTPTYNEQFF. DNA for the CDR3: TGTGCCACCAGTGACGGGACTCCTACCTACAATGAGCAGTTCTTC.

The rearrangement uses TRBV19 and TRBJ2-1; 9 bases match TRBD2. Germline lookup yields CDR1 LNHDA and CDR2 SQIVND (reference sequence). There are 15 residues in the CDR3. The junction had 5 bases not matched to a gene; V was cut back by 2 bases and J by 6 bases. This CDR3 is CASSITSGYLNEQFF. The CDR3 DNA reads as TGTGCCAGTAGTATAACTAGCGGGTACCTCAATGAGCAGTTCTTC.

The rearrangement joins TRBV2 to TRBJ1-2; D not certain. V was trimmed by 4 bases and J by 5 bases, leaving 14 bases between them. Per the germline V gene, CDR1 is SNHLY and CDR2 is FYNNEI. The CDR3 consists of 14 residues. CDR3 in amino acids: CASSARESGYGYTF. The CDR3, as DNA: TGTGCCAGCAGTGCAAGGGAAAGCGGATATGGCTACACCTTC. The full variable domain, in which reference TRBV2 and TRBJ1-2 provide the parts outside the CDR3, is EPEVTQTPSHQVTQMGQEVILRCVPISNHLYFYWYRQILGQKVEFLVSFYNNEISEKSEIFDDQFSVERPDGSNFTLKIRSTKLEDSAMYFCASSARESGYGYTFGSGTRLTVV.

The J gene is TRBJ2-1, the V gene TRBV20-1, with D hard to call. With 1 base removed from V and 15 bases from J, the gap between germline ends came to 10 bases. This CDR3 has 10 amino acids. The germline gives CDR1 DFQATT, CDR2 SNEGSKA (reference sequence). The CDR3: CSARGGALFF. The CDR3 coding sequence is TGCAGTGCTAGAGGTGGAGCTTTGTTCTTC.

This clonotype has only a few counts. The gene calls are TRBV4-2 and TRBJ2-3; 9 bases align to TRBD2. The CDR3 has 17 residues. J was trimmed by 1 base and V by 1 base; bases with no gene match: 6. The germline V gene has CDR1 LGHNA and CDR2 YNFKEQ. For the CDR3, the DNA is TGTGCCAGCAGCCAAGGTTTGGCGGGGGGGGGCACAGATACGCAGTATTTT. It codes for CASSQGLAGGGTDTQYF.

The V and J genes are TRBV29-1 and TRBJ2-7; 7 nucleotides align to TRBD2. Germline CDR1 reads SQVTM; CDR2 reads ANQGSEA. After removal of 3 bases from V and 1 base from J, the junction contained 9 bases not matched to a gene. The CDR3 runs to 15 residues. The DNA for the CDR3 is TGCAGCGTTGATGAAGGGTCTAGCGGATCCTACGAGCAGTACTTC. This encodes CSVDEGSSGSYEQYF.

The V gene is TRBV11-1, the J gene TRBJ2-3; D gene unclear. Trimming took 3 bases from V and 0 from J, leaving 10 bases between them. Germline assignment: CDR1 SGHAT and CDR2 FQDESV (reference sequence). CDR3 size: 15 residues. The CDR3 DNA is TGTGCCAGCAGCTTCTACAGCGAGAGCACAGATACGCAGTATTTT. Protein product: CASSFYSESTDTQYF.

This clonotype was detected only once. V gene TRBV11-3 combines with J gene TRBJ2-3, with D possibly matching TRBD2 (7 bases). V dropped 5 bases and J dropped 7 bases, with 13 bases sitting between them. This CDR3 is 13 amino acids long. Germline CDR1 is SGHNT and CDR2 is YENEEA. In DNA, the CDR3 is TGTGCCAGCAGCAAAGGGGGGGAATATACGCAGTATTTT. This gives the protein CASSKGGEYTQYF.

This clonotype has just a few counts. The chain couples TRBV12-3 or TRBV12-4 to TRBJ1-5, with D hard to call. The CDR3 has 13 residues. Trimming cost V 4 bases and J 1 base, with 5 bases left between them. CDR3 coding DNA: TGTGCCAGCAGTTCAGGCAGCAATCAGCCCCAGCATTTT. It encodes CASSSGSNQPQHF.

This rearrangement joins TRBV6-5 to TRBJ2-7; 8 bases fit TRBD1. The germline CDR1 and CDR2 sequences are MNHEY and SVGAGI. V was pared by 2 bases and J by 5 bases, with 5 bases of the junction left unmatched. The CDR3 is made up of 14 amino acids. CDR3 in amino acids: CASSYGGQGHEQYF. CDR3 DNA sequence: TGTGCCAGCAGTTACGGCGGACAGGGACACGAGCAGTACTTC.

By frequency in the sample, this clonotype is medium-sized. The chain combines TRBV29-1 with TRBJ1-2; no clear D. The CDR3 is made up of 13 amino acids. The germline V and J ends were trimmed by 7 bases and 0 bases, with 12 bases remaining between them. CDR1 and CDR2 from the germline V gene are SQVTM and ANQGSEA. In DNA form, the CDR3 reads TGCAGCGCCAAGGAGTTCTCTAACTATGGCTACACCTTC. Translating it yields CSAKEFSNYGYTF.

This clonotype was seen a few times. The V and J genes are TRBV13 and TRBJ2-5; a possible D gene is TRBD2 (6 bases). Germline V gene sequence: CDR1 PRHDT, CDR2 FYEKMQ (reference sequence). The CDR3 spans 12 residues. Trimming removed 6 bases from V and 9 bases from J, with 14 bases in between. In DNA form, the CDR3 reads TGTGCCAGCAGGACGGGGGAGCGGGCCCAGTACTTC. Translation gives CASRTGERAQYF.

This chain uses TRBV19 with TRBJ2-1; tentatively, D is TRBD1 or TRBD2 (6 bases each). Germline CDR1 and CDR2: LNHDA and SQIVND (reference sequence). The V end lost 7 bases, the J end lost 8 bases, and 18 bases lay between the germline ends. The CDR3 runs 14 residues. The CDR3: CASKDPWRGDEQFF. CDR3 bases: TGTGCCAGTAAGGATCCCTGGAGGGGGGATGAGCAGTTCTTC.

A few counts support this clonotype. The V and J genes are TRBV6-1 and TRBJ2-3; D not certain. CDR1 and CDR2 (germline): MNHNS, SASEGT. This CDR3 is built from 11 residues. V was pared by 7 bases and J by 2 bases, with 4 bases between. CDR3 residues: CASTATDTQYF. CDR3 coding DNA: TGTGCCAGCACTGCCACAGATACGCAGTATTTT.

This clonotype has only a few counts. The chain is built from TRBV24-1 and TRBJ2-1; D unresolved. The germline V and J ends were trimmed by 5 bases and 13 bases, with 20 bases remaining between them. The CDR3 spans 14 residues. The germline gives CDR1 KGHDR, CDR2 SFDVKD. CDR3 DNA: TGTGCCACCAGTGCCGGGCTATTAGATCTCGGCCAGTTCTTC. Residues: CATSAGLLDLGQFF.

This clonotype was seen only a few times. The chain combines TRBV29-1 with TRBJ2-7; D possibly corresponds to TRBD2 (5 bases). V was shortened by 4 bases and J by 1 base, with 5 bases between the two germline ends. CDR1 and CDR2 (germline): SQVTM, ANQGSEA. This CDR3 comprises 11 residues. CDR3: CSVGGSYEQYF. The DNA for the CDR3 is TGCAGCGTTGGCGGGTCCTACGAGCAGTACTTC.